The 18 T cell receptor beta chains in this list originate from one sample, sequenced in a study of T cells in Graves' hyperthyroidism and ophthalmopathy (dated by TCRdb to the late 2010s). The library was built by means of multiplex PCR. The instrument given in TCRdb is Illumina HiSeq 2000. The TCR beta CDR3 regions were amplified from RNA transcripts. A first-round RT-PCR of the TCR CDR3 used the HTBI primer set with the Qiagen OneStep RT-PCR kit. Through fastp at Q25 and MiXCR, TCRdb rebuilt clones from the public reads, retaining in-frame beta chains. Every CDR3 protein is listed once, alongside the most common genes and DNA of its rows. The sample has under 300,000 distinct CDR3 sequences on record, around 20% of them singletons. The ten largest clones take up around two thirds of the sample. What was sequenced was blood. The receptors here all came from a man aged 30 to 45 with Graves' ophthalmopathy.

The CDR3 reads CASSPSFWTAASETQYF. In nucleotides, the CDR3 is TGTGCCAGCAGTCCATCTTTTTGGACGGCGGCAAGTGAGACCCAGTACTTC. The chain is built from TRBV27 and TRBJ2-5; no reliable D call. CDR1 is MNHEY and CDR2 is SMNVEV in the germline V gene (reference sequence). The CDR3 consists of 17 residues. Trimming cost V 5 bases and J 5 bases, with 24 bases left between them.

The genes are TRBV12-3 or TRBV12-4 and TRBJ1-1; TRBD1 aligns across 8 bases. The CDR3 has 16 residues. V gave up 5 bases and J gave up 4 bases; unmatched junction bases: 12. CDR3: CASSLSVQGASTEAFF. CDR3 DNA: TGTGCCAGCAGTCTAAGCGTGCAGGGGGCGAGCACTGAAGCTTTCTTT.

This clonotype turned up a few times. The rearrangement links TRBV7-2 to TRBJ1-2, with D perhaps TRBD1 (5 bases). Germline loops: CDR1 SGHTA, CDR2 FQGNSA. CDR3 size: 13 residues. V shed 3 bases and J shed 8 bases, with 13 bases lying between them. CDR3 coding DNA: TGTGCCAGCAGCTTTCAGGGCCTACTGGGCTACACCTTC. Translating gives CASSFQGLLGYTF.

This clonotype has only a few counts. V and J are TRBV3-1 and TRBJ1-5; tentatively, D is TRBD1 (5 bases). Trimming pared 7 bases from V and 4 bases from J, leaving 8 bases between. The germline CDR1 and CDR2 sequences are LGHDT and YNNKEL (reference sequence). The CDR3 spans 12 residues. The DNA of the CDR3 is TGTGCCAGCAACCAGGGAAATCAGCCCCAGCATTTT. Its translation: CASNQGNQPQHF.

In this sample, this clonotype turned up once. The chain uses TRBV29-1 and TRBJ2-5; D gene unclear. Germline V gene data show CDR1 as SQVTM and CDR2 as ANQGSEA. The CDR3 length is 14 residues. Trimming cost V 5 bases and J 2 bases, with 15 bases left between them. CDR3 sequence reads: CSVSNSLFQETQYF. CDR3 bases: TGCAGCGTTTCGAACAGTCTGTTTCAAGAGACCCAGTACTTC.

CDR3 bases: TGTGCCAGCAGTCAGAGGTGGCGGAACACTGAAGCTTTCTTT. Amino acid sequence: CASSQRWRNTEAFF. The chain uses TRBV12-3 or TRBV12-4 and TRBJ1-1; D remains unclear. The CDR3 spans 14 residues. The germline V and J ends were trimmed by 5 bases and 1 base, with 11 bases remaining between them.

The V call is TRBV5-8, the J call TRBJ1-5; tentative D call: TRBD1 (5 bases). This CDR3 spans 14 amino acids. V gave up 3 bases and J gave up 6 bases, with 13 bases separating them. Germline-derived CDR1 and CDR2 are SGHTS and YDEGEE. The CDR3 sequence is CASSWGGMGQPQHF. The CDR3 DNA sequence: TGTGCCAGCAGCTGGGGGGGGATGGGTCAGCCCCAGCATTTT.

This clonotype has only a few counts. This chain links TRBV20-1 with TRBJ2-3, with D uncertain. Trimming stripped 1 base from V and 7 bases from J, with 18 bases between. The germline V gene encodes CDR1 DFQATT and CDR2 SNEGSKA (reference sequence). The CDR3 is 15 residues long. The CDR3 spells CSARVASGPINTQYF. Here the CDR3 DNA reads TGCAGTGCTAGAGTGGCTAGTGGGCCAATAAATACGCAGTATTTT.

This chain joins TRBV11-2 and TRBJ2-7, with a possible D match to TRBD1 (6 bases). V was cut by 1 base and J by 3 bases, with 19 bases left in between. Germline V CDR1 and CDR2: SGHAT, FQNNGV. There are 17 residues in the CDR3. The CDR3 loop reads CASSLGRGRGHFYEQYF. The CDR3 nucleotides read TGTGCCAGCAGCTTAGGCCGGGGCAGGGGACATTTCTACGAGCAGTACTTC.

The chain employs TRBV5-5 and TRBJ2-7; D possibly uses TRBD1 or TRBD2 (5 bases each). From germline, CDR1 is SGHKS and CDR2 YYEKEE (reference sequence). V gave up 4 bases and J gave up 2 bases, with 10 bases separating them. CDR3 length: 13 residues. CDR3 DNA: TGTGCCAGCAGCCATTTGGGGGCCTACGAGCAGTACTTC. Its translation is CASSHLGAYEQYF.

The table lists this clonotype with many counts. The chain employs TRBV11-2 and TRBJ1-5, with D possibly being TRBD1 (5 bases). Germline V lookup: CDR1 SGHAT, CDR2 FQNNGV. With 0 bases removed from V and 3 bases from J, the gap between germline ends came to 9 bases. The CDR3 has 15 residues. The CDR3 sequence: CASSLDRTPNQPQHF. CDR3 nucleotides: TGTGCCAGCAGCTTAGATCGGACACCCAATCAGCCCCAGCATTTT. Looking up the rest from reference TRBV11-2 and TRBJ1-5 gives the full variable domain: EAGVAQSPRYKIIEKRQSVAFWCNPISGHATLYWYQQILGQGPKLLIQFQNNGVVDDSQLPKDRFSAERLKGVDSTLKIQPAKLEDSAVYLCASSLDRTPNQPQHFGDGTRLSIL.

J is TRBJ2-1 and V is TRBV27; D is possibly TRBD1 (6 bases). The germline V gene has CDR1 MNHEY and CDR2 SMNVEV (reference sequence). The CDR3 loop spans 14 amino acids. V was trimmed by 8 bases and J by 4 bases, leaving 15 bases between them. The CDR3 loop reads CASATTGQYNEQFF. CDR3 DNA sequence: TGTGCCAGCGCAACGACTGGACAGTACAATGAGCAGTTCTTC.

The J gene is TRBJ2-2, the V gene TRBV2; no clear D gene. Trimming removed 4 bases at V and 6 bases at J, with 15 bases between. The CDR3 spans 15 residues. Germline V lookup: CDR1 SNHLY, CDR2 FYNNEI. The CDR3 DNA follows: TGTGCCAGCAGTGCCTTATCCGCGGTTTCCGGGGAGCTGTTTTTT. Amino acids: CASSALSAVSGELFF.

Regarding this clonotype: With a much larger clone just one base away, this may be a read error. This CDR3 fails to terminate in the conserved phenylalanine or tryptophan, so it likely reflects a read error. The rearrangement joins TRBV30 to TRBJ2-2, with 13 bases matching TRBD2. The CDR3 extends over 15 amino acids. The ends lost 1 base at V and 4 bases at J; junction bases unmatched: 0. Germline V CDR1 and CDR2: GTSNPN, SVGIG (reference sequence). CDR3 residues: CAWSGLAGGTGELFL. The CDR3, as DNA: TGTGCCTGGAGTGGACTAGCGGGAGGCACCGGGGAGCTGTTTCTT.

The table lists this clonotype with a few counts. This chain connects TRBV28 to TRBJ2-5, with D hard to call. V lost 2 bases, J lost 6 bases, and 7 bases lay in between. CDR1 MDHEN and CDR2 SYDVKM come from the germline V gene. The length of the CDR3 is 12 residues. The CDR3, as DNA: TGTGCCAGCAGTTTAGCCGGCCAGACCCAGTACTTC. The encoded protein is CASSLAGQTQYF. Complete variable domain (other parts from reference TRBV28 and TRBJ2-5): DVKVTQSSRYLVKRTGEKVFLECVQDMDHENMFWYRQDPGLGLRLIYFSYDVKMKEKGDIPEGYSVSREKKERFSLILESASTNQTSMYLCASSLAGQTQYFGPGTRLLVL.

The chain uses TRBV7-9 and TRBJ1-1; D call uncertain. V lost 8 bases, J lost 4 bases, and 8 bases lay in between. This CDR3 has 11 residues. Germline V gene sequence: CDR1 SEHNR, CDR2 FQNEAQ (reference sequence). For the CDR3, the DNA is TGTGCCAGCCTTGCGAGCACTGAAGCTTTCTTT. It codes for CASLASTEAFF.

About this clonotype itself: One end of the junction is discordant with germline, which a read error may explain. In DNA, the CDR3 is TGTGCCAGCAGTTACTCGATGAGCGCATACTACGAGCAGTACTTC. Amino acid sequence: CASSYSMSAYYEQYF. The gene calls are TRBV6-4 and TRBJ2-7; unclear D gene. Germline assignment: CDR1 MRHNA and CDR2 SNTAGT. There are 15 residues in the CDR3.

This clonotype occurred once. The rearrangement uses TRBV11-3 and TRBJ1-1; 8 bases are a match to TRBD1. The CDR3 is made up of 13 amino acids. The V gene end was trimmed by 5 bases and the J gene end by 11 bases; junction bases not matched to a gene: 10. CDR1 SGHNT and CDR2 YENEEA come from the germline V gene. The CDR3 DNA reads TGTGCCAGCAGCAACTCAGGGGGCGCGACGGCTTTCTTT. Amino acids: CASSNSGGATAFF. Full variable domain (rest looked up from reference TRBV11-3 and TRBJ1-1): EAGVVQSPRYKIIEKKQPVAFWCNPISGHNTLYWYLQNLGQGPELLIRYENEEAVDDSQLPKDRFSAERLKGVDSTLKIQPAELGDSAVYLCASSNSGGATAFFGQGTRLTVV.